The entry below gives a single T cell receptor beta chain sequence along with its context. CDR3 size: 18 residues. CDR1 is SGHRS and CDR2 is YFSETQ in the germline V gene. Assay: immunoSEQ multiplex PCR; the TCRdb copy retains only in-frame clones and omits some. The sample yields tens of thousands of clones, approximately 81% seen once. This sample was included in a study of OX40 agonist ivuxolimab in advanced cancers. Overall study context: Those enrolled were approximately 87% male, with a mean age of around 60 years and ages from 23 to 79.

This material consisted of CD4+ or CD8+ T cells sorted from blood, taken in a trial of the OX40 agonist ivuxolimab. This receptor was obtained from an adult with an advanced solid tumor such as melanoma, head and neck, liver or kidney cancer. The V call is TRBV5-1, the J call TRBJ2-5; 8 nucleotides line up with TRBD1. The end of the DNA fits TRBJ2-7 better, so the J call may be wrong. CDR3 nucleotides: TGCGCCAGTCTTCCCGGGACAGGTGGTATAACCGGCGGCTACGAGCAGTACTTC. The encoded protein is CASLPGTGGITGGYEQYF.